This entry lists 10 T cell receptor beta chains sequenced from one sample in a study of beta chain features in type 1 diabetes. These receptors' antigens are unknown. Reverse transcribing all isolated RNA meant expressed TCRB transcripts were sequenced. Clones were read by immunoSEQ multiplex PCR, and TCRdb kept only the in-frame ones, dropping some. Of 25,000 to 30,000 clones listed, 65% are singletons. Whole-study results and caveats: TCRB CDR3s were moderately but significantly shorter in Type 1 diabetes patients in all four CD4+ subsets.

Sequencing was performed on Tregs from blood. Every receptor here comes from a woman in her 30s with type 1 diabetes.

The CDR3 DNA is TGTGCCAGCAGCCGGGGACTAGCGGGAGCGGTCCCCTACAATGAGCAGTTCTTC. Residues: CASSRGLAGAVPYNEQFF. V usage is TRBV9 and J usage is TRBJ2-1; TRBD2 agrees at 14 bases. The V gene's germline CDR1 is SGDLS and CDR2 YYNGEE. V shed 4 bases and J 2 bases; nucleotides not matched to a gene: 8. The length of the CDR3 is 18 residues. The full variable domain, its missing parts supplied by reference TRBV9 and TRBJ2-1, is DSGVTQTPKHLITATGQRVTLRCSPRSGDLSVYWYQQSLDQGLQFLIQYYNGEERAKGNILERFSAQQFPDLHSELNLSSLELGDSALYFCASSRGLAGAVPYNEQFFGPGTRLTVL.

The V gene is TRBV5-6, the J gene TRBJ1-1, with a weak D call TRBD1 (5 bases). V lost 7 bases to trimming and J lost 3 bases, with 16 bases between them. Germline V gene lookup returns CDR1 SGHDT and CDR2 YYEEEE. This CDR3 region has 14 residues. The CDR3 loop reads CASLQTEQYTEAFF. CDR3 DNA sequence: TGTGCCAGCCTCCAGACAGAGCAATACACTGAAGCTTTCTTT.

V and J are TRBV5-1 and TRBJ2-1; 9 nucleotides align to TRBD2. This CDR3 is 15 amino acids long. Trimming cost V 4 bases and J 2 bases; bases outside gene matches: 4. The V gene's germline CDR1 is SGHRS and CDR2 YFSETQ. Here the CDR3 reads CASSKLAGPYNEQFF. The CDR3 DNA follows: TGCGCCAGCAGCAAACTAGCGGGCCCCTACAATGAGCAGTTCTTC.

This clone was detected only a few times. The genes are TRBV5-1 and TRBJ2-2; 9 bases are shared with TRBD1. CDR3 size: 16 residues. After removal of 3 bases from V and 3 bases from J, the junction contained 6 bases not matched to a gene. The germline V gene encodes CDR1 SGHRS and CDR2 YFSETQ. The CDR3 protein is CASSSPGTGYTGELFF. The CDR3 DNA is TGCGCCAGCAGCTCCCCCGGGACAGGGTACACCGGGGAGCTGTTTTTT.

This chain connects TRBV6-6 to TRBJ2-3; TRBD2 agrees at 12 bases. The junction had 6 bases not matched to a gene; V was cut back by 8 bases and J by 3 bases. The length of the CDR3 is 15 residues. CDR1 is MNHNY, CDR2 SVGAGI, per germline (reference sequence). CDR3 DNA: TGTGCCAGCCTTGGCACTAGCGGGAGGACAGATACGCAGTATTTT. Amino acids: CASLGTSGRTDTQYF.

The chain links TRBV6-5 to TRBJ1-1, with a weak D call TRBD1 (6 bases). V was cut by 3 bases and J by 1 base, with 9 bases left in between. Germline CDR1 is MNHEY and CDR2 is SVGAGI. This CDR3 is built from 14 residues. In DNA form, the CDR3 reads TGTGCCAGCAGTTATAGGACAGCGAACACTGAAGCTTTCTTT. It translates to CASSYRTANTEAFF.

This clone came up a few times. This chain joins TRBV6-1 and TRBJ1-4; unclear D gene. The CDR3 has 14 amino acids. Germline lookup yields CDR1 MNHNS and CDR2 SASEGT. V was trimmed by 1 base and J by 5 bases, leaving 8 bases between them. CDR3 in amino acids: CASSEVNTNEKLFF. CDR3 sequence (DNA): TGTGCCAGCAGTGAAGTCAACACCAATGAAAAACTGTTTTTT.

This clone was observed once. This sequence joins TRBV7-3 and TRBJ1-1; D is uncertain. Trimming took off 4 bases at V and 3 bases at J, with 9 bases between the two ends. CDR3 length: 13 amino acids. Per the germline V gene, CDR1 is SGHTA and CDR2 is FQGTGA. The CDR3 region is CASSSTEDTEAFF. The DNA of the CDR3 is TGTGCCAGCAGCTCAACAGAGGACACTGAAGCTTTCTTT.

The chain carries TRBV11-2 and TRBJ2-1, with TRBD1 matching over 10 bases. The length of the CDR3 is 16 residues. Trimming took 1 base from V and 6 from J; bases not matched to a gene: 6. Looked up from germline, CDR1 is SGHAT and CDR2 is FQNNGV. The CDR3, as DNA: TGTGCCAGCAGCTTAGTTTTTAGGACAGGGGGCAATGAGCAGTTCTTC. Encoded protein: CASSLVFRTGGNEQFF.

V gene TRBV6-1 combines with J gene TRBJ2-1; D possibly corresponds to TRBD2 (6 bases). Trimming pared 3 bases from V and 2 bases from J, leaving 14 bases between. This CDR3 is 16 amino acids long. Germline V gene sequence: CDR1 MNHNS, CDR2 SASEGT. CDR3 residues: CASSDSRGLTYNEQFF. The CDR3 coding sequence is TGTGCCAGCAGTGATTCGCGGGGCCTGACCTACAATGAGCAGTTCTTC.